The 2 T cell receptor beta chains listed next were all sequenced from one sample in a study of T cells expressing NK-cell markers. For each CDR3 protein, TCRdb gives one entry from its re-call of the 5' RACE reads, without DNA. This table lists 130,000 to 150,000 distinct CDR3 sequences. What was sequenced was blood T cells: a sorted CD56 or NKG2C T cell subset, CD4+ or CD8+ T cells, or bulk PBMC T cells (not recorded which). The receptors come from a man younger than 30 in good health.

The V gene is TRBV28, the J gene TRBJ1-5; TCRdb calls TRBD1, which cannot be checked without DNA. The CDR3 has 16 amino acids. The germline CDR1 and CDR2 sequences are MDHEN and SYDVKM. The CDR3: CASRVHGAGGNQPQHF.

This CDR3 reads CASSFGPGVHYGYTF. The rearrangement links TRBV12-3 or TRBV12-4 to TRBJ1-2; there is no DNA to check the TCRdb D call of TRBD1. The CDR3 loop spans 15 amino acids.